This TCR beta chain comes out of a study of blood T cells in healthy people across ages. Alongside a J-beta primer mix, a sample-barcoded 5' primer served in a second PCR lasting about 7 to 11 cycles. In TCRdb, the 5' RACE reads were re-called with MiXCR into one record per CDR3 protein. Here the sample spans some 690,000 distinct CDR3 sequences, about a fifth being singletons. Healthy Caucasians from Russia aged about 6 to 90 served as donors. The CDR3 is made up of 14 amino acids. V dropped 3 bases and J dropped 12 bases, with 21 bases sitting between them. CDR1 and CDR2 from the germline V gene are KGHSH and LQKENI.

The sequenced material came from blood. The TCR was taken from a man aged 70-80 years in good health. The chain is built from TRBV18 and TRBJ2-7; tentatively, D is TRBD1 or TRBD2 (5 bases each). CDR3 amino acids: CASSPLRDVRFLYV. As DNA, the CDR3 is TGTGCCAGCTCACCTTTAAGGGACGTTCGATTTTTGTACGTC.